This is a list of T cell receptor beta chains from one sample in a study of T cells after yellow fever vaccination. TCRdb re-derived calls from the 5' RACE reads in MiXCR, one entry per CDR3 protein. The sample consists of roughly 250,000 distinct CDR3 sequences, 10% to 15% of them appearing once. The sample was CD4+ T cells sorted from PBMCs, taken 45 days after the yellow fever booster vaccination. All receptors derive from a man in his thirties or forties who received the YFV17D yellow fever vaccine. CDR3s include the opening cysteine and the closing phenylalanine or tryptophan. D genes are given only for firm matches. Only part of the rows carry a size: once, few, many, or a class if the clone is expanded.

d_call	j_call	clone_size	v_call	cdr3_aa	cdr3_nt
NA	TRBJ2-4	NA	TRBV12-3/TRBV12-4	CASSPDRRNIQYF	TGTGCCAGCAGCCCGGACAGAAGAAACATTCAGTACTTC
TRBD1	TRBJ2-7	few	TRBV4-3	CASSPQTGDEQYF	TGCGCCAGCAGCCCCCAGACAGGGGACGAGCAGTACTTC
NA	TRBJ2-5	few	TRBV7-6	CASSRPTETQYF	TGTGCCAGCAGCCGGCCGACGGAGACCCAGTACTTC
NA	TRBJ2-7	NA	TRBV7-2	CASSVSSAGVNYEQYF	TGTGCCAGCAGCGTGTCCAGTGCAGGGGTTAACTACGAGCAGTACTTC
TRBD2	TRBJ2-7	NA	TRBV20-1	CSARTLAGKYEQYF	TGCAGTGCTAGGACCCTAGCGGGCAAGTACGAGCAGTACTTC
TRBD2	TRBJ2-5	few	TRBV6-1	CASSARSGSRETQYF	TGTGCCAGCAGTGCTAGGAGCGGGAGTCGGGAGACCCAGTACTTC
NA	TRBJ2-2	few	TRBV7-2	CASSLGRGELFF	TGTGCCAGCAGCTTAGGGCGCGGGGAGCTGTTTTTT
NA	TRBJ2-7	few	TRBV14	CASSQHYEQYF	TGTGCCAGCAGCCAGCACTACGAGCAGTACTTC
NA	TRBJ2-1	few	TRBV9	CASSGDWGEQFF	TGTGCCAGCAGCGGCGACTGGGGTGAGCAGTTCTTC
NA	TRBJ2-7	few	TRBV2	CASKGVQRLGEQYF	TGTGCCAGCAAGGGAGTGCAGCGTCTCGGCGAGCAGTACTTC
NA	TRBJ1-2	NA	TRBV10-3	CAISESTERGYTF	TGTGCCATCAGTGAGTCAACAGAAAGGGGCTACACCTTC
NA	TRBJ2-7	NA	TRBV7-2	CASSLEWGTYEQYF	TGTGCCAGCAGCTTAGAATGGGGGACCTACGAGCAGTACTTC
NA	TRBJ2-3	few	TRBV7-2	CASSFSVSADTQYF	TGTGCCAGCAGTTTTTCAGTGTCGGCAGATACGCAGTATTTT
TRBD1	TRBJ2-7	NA	TRBV5-1	CASSSGQGPYEQYF	TGCGCCAGCAGCTCTGGACAGGGACCCTACGAGCAGTACTTC
TRBD2	TRBJ2-5	few	TRBV20-1	CSARGTSGRQETQYF	TGCAGTGCTAGAGGGACTAGCGGGAGGCAAGAGACCCAGTACTTC
TRBD2	TRBJ2-5	NA	TRBV20-1	CSASPGTSAQETQYF	TGCAGTGCTAGTCCCGGGACTAGCGCACAAGAGACCCAGTACTTC
NA	TRBJ2-1	few	TRBV29-1	CSVEPLRGAEQFF	TGCAGCGTTGAACCCCTTCGGGGGGCTGAGCAGTTCTTC
NA	TRBJ2-4	few	TRBV6-5	CASSYSRRGAKNIQYF	TGTGCCAGCAGTTACTCGAGACGGGGAGCCAAAAACATTCAGTACTTC
NA	TRBJ2-1	few	TRBV10-3	CATAKRGISYNEQFF	TGTGCCACCGCAAAGAGGGGAATCTCCTACAATGAGCAGTTCTTC
NA	TRBJ1-5	few	TRBV7-8	CASSMSQGPQHF	TGTGCCAGCAGCATGAGCCAGGGGCCCCAGCATTTT
NA	TRBJ1-1	NA	TRBV19	CASSTLYSEAFF	TGTGCCAGTAGTACCCTTTACTCTGAAGCTTTCTTT
NA	TRBJ1-2	NA	TRBV4-3	CASSQDRARKAYGYTF	TGCGCCAGCAGCCAAGATCGGGCCAGGAAAGCCTATGGCTACACCTTC
NA	TRBJ2-1	few	TRBV6-5	CASSFSLTLSYNEQFF	TGTGCCAGCAGTTTCTCTCTAACCCTCTCCTACAATGAGCAGTTCTTC
TRBD1	TRBJ2-1	many	TRBV29-1	CSVEDQDRGLRQFF	TGCAGCGTTGAAGACCAGGACAGGGGGCTTCGACAGTTCTTC
NA	TRBJ1-5	few	TRBV24-1	CATSDSNQPQHF	TGTGCCACCAGTGACTCGAATCAGCCCCAGCATTTT
TRBD1	TRBJ2-5	NA	TRBV27	CASSFGKTGGFRAQYF	TGTGCCAGCAGTTTCGGAAAGACAGGGGGCTTTCGGGCCCAGTACTTC
NA	TRBJ2-7	NA	TRBV20-1	CSASSGRNYEQYF	TGCAGTGCTAGCAGCGGACGGAACTACGAGCAGTACTTC
NA	TRBJ1-3	few	TRBV9	CASSVAGKSSGNTIYF	TGTGCCAGCAGCGTAGCGGGCAAGAGCTCTGGAAACACCATATATTTT
TRBD1	TRBJ2-5	many	TRBV7-2	CASSSQGANQETQYF	TGTGCCAGCAGCTCCCAGGGGGCCAACCAAGAGACCCAGTACTTC
NA	TRBJ2-3	many	TRBV24-1	CATREGQHTDTQYF	TGTGCCACCAGGGAGGGACAGCACACAGATACGCAGTATTTT
TRBD2	TRBJ2-1	few	TRBV7-2	CASSSGTGTSGRNEQFF	TGTGCCAGCAGCTCCGGTACTGGGACTAGCGGGAGAAATGAGCAGTTCTTC
NA	TRBJ2-5	few	TRBV20-1	CSARKEETQYF	TGCAGTGCTAGAAAAGAAGAGACCCAGTACTTC
TRBD2	TRBJ2-1	NA	TRBV5-1	CASSLARTSMSNEQFF	TGCGCCAGCAGCTTGGCCAGGACTAGCATGAGCAATGAGCAGTTCTTC
TRBD1	TRBJ2-3	few	TRBV20-1	CSARDVTPGTGSTDTQYF	TGCAGTGCTAGAGATGTTACCCCCGGGACAGGGTCCACAGATACGCAGTATTTT
TRBD1	TRBJ2-5	many	TRBV24-1	CATNAGTGDSATQYF	TGTGCCACCAACGCCGGGACAGGGGATTCAGCGACCCAGTACTTC
NA	TRBJ1-1	NA	TRBV18	CASSPFGDTEAFF	TGTGCCAGCTCACCATTCGGGGACACTGAAGCTTTCTTT
NA	TRBJ2-2	few	TRBV12-3/TRBV12-4	CASSLRDSPKGELFF	TGTGCCAGCAGTTTGAGAGACAGCCCAAAAGGGGAGCTGTTTTTT
NA	TRBJ2-5	NA	TRBV20-1	CSATGAQETQYF	TGCAGTGCTACAGGAGCCCAAGAGACCCAGTACTTC
NA	TRBJ2-1	few	TRBV20-1	CSLYAGRANSYNEQFF	TGCAGTCTTTATGCGGGGCGGGCCAACTCCTACAATGAGCAGTTCTTC
TRBD2	TRBJ2-1	NA	TRBV4-3	CASSQPSGRSYNEQFF	TGCGCCAGCAGCCAACCTAGCGGCCGCTCCTACAATGAGCAGTTCTTC
TRBD2	TRBJ2-1	few	TRBV5-1	CASSFAGEEQFF	TGCGCCAGTTCATTTGCGGGAGAAGAGCAGTTCTTC
NA	TRBJ2-3	few	TRBV7-3	CASSLDRDRTDTQYF	TGTGCCAGCAGCCTGGATAGAGACCGCACAGATACGCAGTATTTT
TRBD2	TRBJ2-7	many	TRBV4-3	CASSQGVVASGSYEQYF	TGCGCCAGCAGCCAGGGGGTCGTGGCTAGCGGGAGTTACGAGCAGTACTTC
NA	TRBJ2-1	few	TRBV4-3	CASSQEPGFEQFF	TGCGCCAGCAGCCAAGAGCCAGGGTTTGAGCAGTTCTTC
TRBD2	TRBJ2-1	few	TRBV27	CASSPWTSGRALLSYNEQFF	TGTGCCAGCAGTCCCTGGACTAGCGGGAGGGCCTTACTCTCCTACAATGAGCAGTTCTTC
NA	TRBJ2-2	NA	TRBV5-6	CASSENRLLTGELFF	TGTGCCAGCAGCGAAAACAGGTTACTCACCGGGGAGCTGTTTTTT
TRBD2	TRBJ2-3	NA	TRBV30	CAWSTGGSTDTQYF	TGTGCCTGGAGTACGGGAGGGAGCACAGATACGCAGTATTTT
NA	TRBJ2-7	NA	TRBV20-1	CSARRDTGTFYEQYF	TGCAGTGCTAGACGCGACACCGGGACTTTCTACGAGCAGTACTTC
NA	TRBJ2-1	many	TRBV9	CASSVAGRLDNEQFF	TGTGCCAGCAGCGTAGCGGGACGTCTGGACAATGAGCAGTTCTTC
NA	TRBJ2-7	few	TRBV14	CASSPGVYEQYF	TGTGCCAGCAGCCCCGGAGTCTACGAGCAGTACTTC
TRBD2	TRBJ2-1	few	TRBV20-1	CSVSGTSGYNEQFF	TGCAGTGTCTCCGGGACTAGCGGATACAATGAGCAGTTCTTC
NA	TRBJ2-5	few	TRBV28	CASRSQEGLQETQYF	TGTGCCAGCCGATCCCAAGAGGGGCTCCAAGAGACCCAGTACTTC
NA	TRBJ2-4	few	TRBV11-3	CASSSVLGKNIQYF	TGTGCCAGCAGCTCAGTTTTGGGCAAAAACATTCAGTACTTC
TRBD1	TRBJ2-2	NA	TRBV4-3	CASSQDIRGSDTGELFF	TGCGCCAGCAGCCAAGATATCAGGGGGTCGGACACCGGGGAGCTGTTTTTT
TRBD1	TRBJ1-6	few	TRBV27	CASSYRRKGTGGPLGHNSPLHF	TGTGCCAGCAGTTATCGTCGAAAGGGGACAGGGGGTCCCCTAGGTCATAATTCACCCCTCCACTTT
NA	TRBJ2-3	few	TRBV4-3	CASSQAGSKQYF	TGCGCCAGCAGCCAAGCAGGGTCCAAGCAGTATTTT